The 5 T cell receptor beta chains listed next were all sequenced from one sample in a study. TCRdb re-derived calls from the RT-PCR reads in MiXCR, one entry per CDR3 protein. The data hold about 700,000 distinct CDR3 sequences, with around 14% observed a single time. Input material: memory CD4+ T cells from blood. All receptors come from a female donor in good health, serving as a healthy control.

The CDR3 is CASSLGAGASQPQHF. For the CDR3, the DNA is TGTGCCAGCAGCTTAGGCGCGGGGGCAAGTCAGCCCCAGCATTTT. The V and J genes are TRBV11-2 and TRBJ1-5; tentative D call: TRBD1 (6 bases). The CDR3 contains 15 residues. CDR1 and CDR2 (germline): SGHAT, FQNNGV. Trimming took off 1 base at V and 6 bases at J, with 13 bases between the two ends.

This clonotype was detected a few times. This rearrangement joins TRBV15 to TRBJ2-1, with D possibly matching TRBD1 (5 bases). This CDR3 spans 13 amino acids. Germline lookup yields CDR1 LNHNV and CDR2 YYDKDF (reference sequence). Trimming shortened V by 3 bases and J by 10 bases, and 13 bases separated the two germline ends. The DNA for the CDR3 is TGTGCCACCAGCAGGCAAGGGGCCGAGGAGCAGTTCTTC. This translates into CATSRQGAEEQFF.

The gene calls are TRBV28 and TRBJ2-5, with 7 nucleotides matching TRBD2. Germline V gives CDR1 MDHEN, CDR2 SYDVKM. V lost 7 bases, J lost 5 bases, and 7 bases stayed unmatched. The CDR3 is 13 residues long. CDR3 amino acids: CASKVPGRETQYF. The CDR3 DNA reads as TGTGCCAGCAAGGTCCCCGGGAGGGAGACCCAGTACTTC.

The chain carries TRBV20-1 and TRBJ2-3; 8 bases align to TRBD2. Germline loops: CDR1 DFQATT, CDR2 SNEGSKA (reference sequence). The CDR3 sequence is 13 residues long. The CDR3 sequence: CSQIAGTTDTQYF. Written as DNA, the CDR3 is TGCAGCCAAATAGCGGGGACCACAGATACGCAGTATTTT.

The chain recombines TRBV9 with TRBJ1-1, with unresolved D. V lost 0 bases to trimming and J lost 8 bases, with 11 bases between them. The germline gives CDR1 SGDLS, CDR2 YYNGEE. The CDR3 consists of 13 residues. The CDR3 sequence: CASSVGWGLEAFF. In DNA form, the CDR3 reads TGTGCCAGCAGCGTAGGTTGGGGTCTAGAAGCTTTCTTT.